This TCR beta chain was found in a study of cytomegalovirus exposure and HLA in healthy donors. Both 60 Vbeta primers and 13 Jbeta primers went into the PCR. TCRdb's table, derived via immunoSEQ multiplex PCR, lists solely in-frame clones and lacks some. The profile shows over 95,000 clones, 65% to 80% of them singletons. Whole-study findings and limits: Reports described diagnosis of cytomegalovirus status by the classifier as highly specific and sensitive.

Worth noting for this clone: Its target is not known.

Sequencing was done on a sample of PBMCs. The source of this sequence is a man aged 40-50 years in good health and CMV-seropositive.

Here the CDR3 reads CASSPDRVPNQPQHF. CDR3 DNA sequence: TGTGCCAGCTCACCAGACAGGGTCCCGAATCAGCCCCAGCATTTT. The chain joins TRBV18 to TRBJ1-5; 7 bases fit TRBD1. Trimming at V came to 2 bases and at J to 4 bases, leaving 5 bases not matched to a gene. CDR1 and CDR2 (germline): KGHSH, LQKENI. This CDR3 region has 15 residues.